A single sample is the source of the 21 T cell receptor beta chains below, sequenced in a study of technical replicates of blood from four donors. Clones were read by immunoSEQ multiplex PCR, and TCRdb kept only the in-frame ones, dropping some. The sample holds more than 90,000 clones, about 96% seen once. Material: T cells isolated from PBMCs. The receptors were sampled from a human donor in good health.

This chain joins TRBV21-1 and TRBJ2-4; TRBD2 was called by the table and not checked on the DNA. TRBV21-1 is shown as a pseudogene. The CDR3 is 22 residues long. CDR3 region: CASTPFRRTSDYLQLAKNIQYF. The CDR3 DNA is TGTGCCAGCACTCCATTCCGTAGGACTAGCGATTACCTCCAGCTAGCCAAAAACATTCAGTACTTC.

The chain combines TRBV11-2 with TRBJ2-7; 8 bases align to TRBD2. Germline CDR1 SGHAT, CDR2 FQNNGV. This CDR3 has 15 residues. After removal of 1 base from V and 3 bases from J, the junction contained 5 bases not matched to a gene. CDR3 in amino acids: CASSLVSGESYEQYF. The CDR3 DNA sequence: TGTGCCAGCAGCTTAGTTAGCGGGGAAAGCTACGAGCAGTACTTC.

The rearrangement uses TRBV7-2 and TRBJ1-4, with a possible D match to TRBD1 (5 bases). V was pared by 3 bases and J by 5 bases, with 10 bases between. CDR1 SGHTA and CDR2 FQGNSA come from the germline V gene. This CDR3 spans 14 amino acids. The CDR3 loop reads CASSFIQANEKLFF. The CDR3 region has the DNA TGTGCCAGCAGCTTCATACAGGCAAATGAAAAACTGTTTTTT.

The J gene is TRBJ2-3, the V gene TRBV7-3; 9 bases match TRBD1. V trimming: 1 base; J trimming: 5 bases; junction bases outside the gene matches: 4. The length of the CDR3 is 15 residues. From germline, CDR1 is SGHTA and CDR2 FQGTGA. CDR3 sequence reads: CASSLNGQGKDTQYF. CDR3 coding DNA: TGTGCCAGCAGCTTAAACGGACAGGGGAAAGATACGCAGTATTTT.

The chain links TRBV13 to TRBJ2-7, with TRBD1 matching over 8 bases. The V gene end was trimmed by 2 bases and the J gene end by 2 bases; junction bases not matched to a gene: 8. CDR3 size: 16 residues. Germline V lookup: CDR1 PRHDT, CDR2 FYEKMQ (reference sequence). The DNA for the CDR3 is TGTGCCAGCAGCTTAAACAGGGGGTTTCGAACCTACGAGCAGTACTTC. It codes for CASSLNRGFRTYEQYF. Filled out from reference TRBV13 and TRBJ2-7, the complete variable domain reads AAGVIQSPRHLIKEKRETATLKCYPIPRHDTVYWYQQGPGQDPQFLISFYEKMQSDKGSIPDRFSAQQFSDYHSELNMSSLELGDSALYFCASSLNRGFRTYEQYFGPGTRLTVT.

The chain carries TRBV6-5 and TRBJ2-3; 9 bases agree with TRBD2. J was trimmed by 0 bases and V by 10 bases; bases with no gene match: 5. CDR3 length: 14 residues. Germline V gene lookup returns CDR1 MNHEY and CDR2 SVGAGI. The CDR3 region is CAIGLAYSTDTQYF. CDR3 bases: TGTGCCATCGGACTAGCGTATAGCACAGATACGCAGTATTTT.

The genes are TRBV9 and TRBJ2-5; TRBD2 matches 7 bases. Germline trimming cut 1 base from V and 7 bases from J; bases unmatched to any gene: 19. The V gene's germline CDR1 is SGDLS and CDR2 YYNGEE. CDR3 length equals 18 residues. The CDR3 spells CASSVSSQREEIAPTQYF. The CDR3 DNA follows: TGTGCCAGCAGCGTAAGTTCCCAGCGGGAAGAGATCGCTCCGACCCAGTACTTC.

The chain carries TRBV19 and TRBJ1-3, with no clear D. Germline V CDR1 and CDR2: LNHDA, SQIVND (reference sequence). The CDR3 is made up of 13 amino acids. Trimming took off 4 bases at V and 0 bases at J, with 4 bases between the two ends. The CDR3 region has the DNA TGTGCCAGTAGTACAGTCTCTGGAAACACCATATATTTT. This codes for CASSTVSGNTIYF.

DNA for the CDR3: TGTGCCAGCAGCGACAGGGGGGCCAAAAACATTCAGTACTTC. This gives the protein CASSDRGAKNIQYF. This chain uses TRBV7-2 with TRBJ2-4; TRBD1 matches at 9 bases. The junction had 0 bases not matched to a gene; V was cut back by 5 bases and J by 1 base. There are 14 residues in the CDR3. Germline loops: CDR1 SGHTA, CDR2 FQGNSA.

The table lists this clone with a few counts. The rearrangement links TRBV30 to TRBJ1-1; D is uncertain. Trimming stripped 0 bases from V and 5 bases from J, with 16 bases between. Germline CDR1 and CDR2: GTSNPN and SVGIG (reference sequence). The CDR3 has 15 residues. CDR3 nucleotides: TGTGCCTGGAGTGTGGAACGGGGAACGGTTACTGAAGCTTTCTTT. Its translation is CAWSVERGTVTEAFF.

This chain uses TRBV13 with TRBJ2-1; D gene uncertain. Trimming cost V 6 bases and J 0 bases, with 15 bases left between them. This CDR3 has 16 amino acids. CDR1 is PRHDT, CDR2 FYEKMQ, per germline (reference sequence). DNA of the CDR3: TGTGCCAGCAGAGCGACTGGTTCTAGCTCCTACAATGAGCAGTTCTTC. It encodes CASRATGSSSYNEQFF. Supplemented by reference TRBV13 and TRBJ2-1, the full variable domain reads AAGVIQSPRHLIKEKRETATLKCYPIPRHDTVYWYQQGPGQDPQFLISFYEKMQSDKGSIPDRFSAQQFSDYHSELNMSSLELGDSALYFCASRATGSSSYNEQFFGPGTRLTVL.

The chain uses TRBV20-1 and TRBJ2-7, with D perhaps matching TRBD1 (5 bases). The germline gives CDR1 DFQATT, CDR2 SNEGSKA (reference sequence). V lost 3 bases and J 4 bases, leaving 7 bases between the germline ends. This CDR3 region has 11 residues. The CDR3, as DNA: TGCAGTGCTAGCAGGGTTTACGAGCAGTACTTC. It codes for CSASRVYEQYF.

The CDR3 loop is CASSYTGANTGELFF. The CDR3 bases are TGCGCCAGCAGTTACACAGGGGCGAACACCGGGGAGCTGTTTTTT. The chain employs TRBV23-1 and TRBJ2-2; TRBD1 matches 7 bases. TRBV23-1 has ORF status, its function being uncertain. J was trimmed by 0 bases and V by 5 bases; bases with no gene match: 3. This CDR3 has 15 residues.

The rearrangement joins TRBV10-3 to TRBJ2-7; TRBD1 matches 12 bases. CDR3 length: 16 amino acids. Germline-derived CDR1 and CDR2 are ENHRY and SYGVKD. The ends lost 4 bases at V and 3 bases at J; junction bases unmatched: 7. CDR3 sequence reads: CAISVGTGGKYYEQYF. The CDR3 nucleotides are TGTGCCATCAGTGTCGGGACAGGGGGCAAATACTACGAGCAGTACTTC.

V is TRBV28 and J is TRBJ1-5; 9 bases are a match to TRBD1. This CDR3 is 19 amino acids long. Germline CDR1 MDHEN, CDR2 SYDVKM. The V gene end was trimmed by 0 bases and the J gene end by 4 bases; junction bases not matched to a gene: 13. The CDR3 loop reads CASSLWGRGTGKGNQPQHF. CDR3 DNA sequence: TGTGCCAGCAGTTTATGGGGACGGGGGACAGGGAAGGGGAATCAGCCCCAGCATTTT.

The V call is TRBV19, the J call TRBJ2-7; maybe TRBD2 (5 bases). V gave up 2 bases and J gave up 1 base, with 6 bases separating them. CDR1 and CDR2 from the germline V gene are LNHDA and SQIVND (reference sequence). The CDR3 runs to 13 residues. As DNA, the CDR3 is TGTGCCAGTAGTATAAGGAGGTCCTACGAGCAGTACTTC. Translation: CASSIRRSYEQYF.

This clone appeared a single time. As DNA, the CDR3 is TGTGCCAGCAGCGCCCGGGAAGTTACTGAAGCTTTCTTT. Its translation: CASSAREVTEAFF. This chain joins TRBV5-4 and TRBJ1-1; D gene ambiguous. Germline V lookup: CDR1 SGHNT, CDR2 YYREEE (reference sequence). Trimming pared 4 bases from V and 5 bases from J, leaving 12 bases between. This CDR3 spans 13 amino acids.

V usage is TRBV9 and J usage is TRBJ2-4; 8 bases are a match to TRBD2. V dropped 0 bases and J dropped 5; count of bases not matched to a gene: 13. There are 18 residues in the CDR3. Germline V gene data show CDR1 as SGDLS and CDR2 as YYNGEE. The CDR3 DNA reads TGTGCCAGCAGCGTAGAAGGTCGGGCTAGCGGGCCGCAAAACATTCAGTACTTC. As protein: CASSVEGRASGPQNIQYF.

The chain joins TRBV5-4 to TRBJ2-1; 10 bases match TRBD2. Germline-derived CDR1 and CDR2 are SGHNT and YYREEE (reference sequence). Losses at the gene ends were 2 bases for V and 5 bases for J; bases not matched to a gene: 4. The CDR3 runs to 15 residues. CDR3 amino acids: CASSFTSGTNNEQFF. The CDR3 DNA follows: TGTGCCAGCAGCTTCACTAGCGGGACGAACAATGAGCAGTTCTTC.

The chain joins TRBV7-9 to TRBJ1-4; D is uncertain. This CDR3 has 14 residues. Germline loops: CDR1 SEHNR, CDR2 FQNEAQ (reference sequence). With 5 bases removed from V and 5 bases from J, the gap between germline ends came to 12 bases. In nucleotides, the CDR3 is TGTGCCAGCAGCATAGGACGGGGAAATGAAAAACTGTTTTTT. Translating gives CASSIGRGNEKLFF.

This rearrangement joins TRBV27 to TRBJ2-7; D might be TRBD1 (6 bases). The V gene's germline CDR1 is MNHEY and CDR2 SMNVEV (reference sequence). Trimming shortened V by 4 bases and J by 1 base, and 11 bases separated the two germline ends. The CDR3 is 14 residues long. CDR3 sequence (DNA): TGTGCCAGCAGTTGGGGCACAGGGTCCTACGAGCAGTACTTC. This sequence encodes CASSWGTGSYEQYF.